These T cell receptor beta chains were read from a single sample in a study of cytomegalovirus exposure and HLA in healthy donors. Assay: immunoSEQ multiplex PCR; the TCRdb copy retains only in-frame clones and omits some. Its listing shows about 170,000 clones. Source material: PBMCs. The source of these receptors is a woman between 18 and 29 years old in good health and CMV-seropositive. CDR3s include the opening cysteine and the closing phenylalanine or tryptophan. A D gene is named only where the DNA matches it firmly.

TGCAGCGCCCAACCCGGGAGCAACTATGGCTACACCTTC | CSAQPGSNYGYTF | TRBJ1-2 | . | TRBV29-1
TGTGCCAGCGGACAGGGGTTGAACACTGAAGCTTTCTTT | CASGQGLNTEAFF | TRBJ1-1 | TRBD1 | TRBV27
TGTGCCAGCAGTGCCCGGGGACAGGGTGTTTGCTACGAGCAGTACTTC | CASSARGQGVCYEQYF | TRBJ2-7 | TRBD1 | TRBV27
TGCAGCGTGGGGGGACCCTCGCCGAACACTGAAGCTTTCTTT | CSVGGPSPNTEAFF | TRBJ1-1 | . | TRBV29-1
TGTGCCTGGAGTCGACAGGGGGGTACTGAAGCTTTCTTT | CAWSRQGGTEAFF | TRBJ1-1 | TRBD1 | TRBV30
TGTGCCAGCAGCCAAGGGCGGGGGGCCCCTTCAATGAACACTGAAGCTTTCTTT | CASSQGRGAPSMNTEAFF | TRBJ1-1 | . | TRBV4-2
TGTGCCACCAGCAGAGGTATCCAGGGCGGGGAGGAGCAGTACTTC | CATSRGIQGGEEQYF | TRBJ2-7 | . | TRBV15
TGTGCCAGCAGTGTAGACAGGATAAAAAACATTCAGTACTTC | CASSVDRIKNIQYF | TRBJ2-4 | . | TRBV2
TGTGCCAGCAGGCGCAGGGATAGGAACACTGAAGCTTTCTTT | CASRRRDRNTEAFF | TRBJ1-1 | . | TRBV7-2
TGTGCCAGCACTCAGGGAAGACTCAATCAGCCCCAGCATTTT | CASTQGRLNQPQHF | TRBJ1-5 | . | TRBV2
TGTGCCAGCAGTCCCGACAGGGTACTAGCCAAAAACATTCAGTACTTC | CASSPDRVLAKNIQYF | TRBJ2-4 | TRBD1 | TRBV27
TGTGCCAGCAGTGAACCGACAGGGGGCCGGCAGCCCCAGCATTTT | CASSEPTGGRQPQHF | TRBJ1-5 | TRBD1 | TRBV6-1
TGTGCCAGTAGCTTCCGACAGGACTATAATTCACCCCTCCACTTT | CASSFRQDYNSPLHF | TRBJ1-6 | . | TRBV19
TGTGCCTGGAGTCCAGCCAGGATTTCACCCCTCCACTTT | CAWSPARISPLHF | TRBJ1-6 | . | TRBV30
TGTGCCGGTCTGAGAGGGGCTAGCGGGGGGCCCTACGAGCAGTACTTC | CAGLRGASGGPYEQYF | TRBJ2-7 | TRBD2 | TRBV30
TGTGCCAGCAGTGGGGCGTATGGCTACACCTTC | CASSGAYGYTF | TRBJ1-2 | . | TRBV6-5
TGCGCCAGCAGTCATAAGGGGGCCTATAATTCACCCCTCCACTTT | CASSHKGAYNSPLHF | TRBJ1-6 | . | TRBV23-1
TGTGCCAGCAGAGGGACTAGCGGGAGCTCCTACGAGCAGTACTTC | CASRGTSGSSYEQYF | TRBJ2-7 | TRBD2 | TRBV2
TGTGCCACCAGCGTCCAGGGGGCGCGGAATGGCTACACCTTC | CATSVQGARNGYTF | TRBJ1-2 | TRBD1 | TRBV15
TGCGCCAGCAGCACGGGACAGGGAGACCATGGCTACACCTTC | CASSTGQGDHGYTF | TRBJ1-2 | TRBD1 | TRBV5-1
TGCGCCAGCAGCCAATCCCCTTTTATTGCGGGAGGAGGAGAGACCCAGTACTTC | CASSQSPFIAGGGETQYF | TRBJ2-5 | TRBD2 | TRBV4-1
TGTGCCAGCTCACCGACGGGGGGGGGTAACACTGAAGCTTTCTTT | CASSPTGGGNTEAFF | TRBJ1-1 | . | TRBV18
TGTGCCATCAGTGTGGGGCAGGGGCGCGACTATGGCTACACCTTC | CAISVGQGRDYGYTF | TRBJ1-2 | . | TRBV10-3
TGCGCCAGCAGCCAAGATTCCAGGGCGCGCTATGGCTACACCTTC | CASSQDSRARYGYTF | TRBJ1-2 | . | TRBV4-3
TGTGCCAGCAGTCTCGAGGACACCGTCTATGGCTACACCTTC | CASSLEDTVYGYTF | TRBJ1-2 | . | TRBV2
TGTGCCAGCAGCTTAGTGGACAGGGGTGAAGTCAATGAGCAGTTCTTC | CASSLVDRGEVNEQFF | TRBJ2-1 | TRBD1 | TRBV11-2
TGCGCCAGCAGCCACCCAGGGACAGGGTCTAGTGGCTACACCTTC | CASSHPGTGSSGYTF | TRBJ1-2 | TRBD1 | TRBV4-3
TGCGCCAGCAGCGGCGGACAGGGGTCGACTGAAGCTTTCTTT | CASSGGQGSTEAFF | TRBJ1-1 | TRBD1 | TRBV5-1
TGCGCCAGCAGTGACGAGGACAGGCCCCACTACGAGCAGTACTTC | CASSDEDRPHYEQYF | TRBJ2-7 | TRBD1 | TRBV10-1
TGTGCCAGCAGTTTACGGGGGGGCGTATTCAGCTATGGCTACACCTTC | CASSLRGGVFSYGYTF | TRBJ1-2 | . | TRBV27